The rows below give T cell receptor beta chains drawn from one sample of a study of neoadjuvant anti-PD-1 for oral cavity cancer. Method: immunoSEQ multiplex PCR; TCRdb's copy keeps in-frame clones and lacks some. The sample lists 14,000 to 15,000 clones; around 40% were seen once. Sequenced material: tumor tissue, taken after nivolumab (anti-PD-1) treatment. These TCRs come from a person aged 40 to 85 with oral cavity squamous cell carcinoma. Both conserved end residues are part of each CDR3. The order of the fields is J gene, CDR3 length, clone size, V gene, D gene, CDR3 protein, CDR3 DNA. The D gene is left open where the match is weak. Rows give clone size only sometimes, using once, few, many, or a class for an expanded clone.

>TRBJ1-2|17|-|TRBV7-8|-
CASSLAGVWARGEGYTF
TGTGCCAGCAGCTTAGCAGGCGTCTGGGCTCGAGGGGAGGGCTACACCTTC
>TRBJ2-3|15|-|TRBV19|-
CASSIMQGLTDTQYF
TGTGCCAGTAGTATTATGCAGGGTCTCACAGATACGCAGTATTTT
>TRBJ1-5|19|medium-sized|TRBV4-2|-
CASSQLIEGGVGVGQPQHF
TGTGCCAGCAGCCAATTAATAGAGGGGGGCGTGGGGGTAGGTCAGCCCCAGCATTTT
>TRBJ1-4|14|-|TRBV9|TRBD1
CASSVGTGGEKLFF
TGTGCCAGCAGCGTTGGGACAGGGGGTGAAAAACTGTTTTTT
>TRBJ2-5|11|-|TRBV2|-
CASTGIETQYF
TGTGCCAGCACCGGAATAGAGACCCAGTACTTC
>TRBJ1-2|14|-|TRBV5-4|-
CASSQLELNYGYTF
TGTGCCAGCAGCCAGCTGGAACTTAACTATGGCTACACCTTC
>TRBJ2-5|13|-|TRBV19|TRBD1
CATRDRGLVTQYF
TGTGCCACCCGGGACAGGGGTTTAGTGACCCAGTACTTC
>TRBJ1-1|14|few|TRBV29-1|TRBD1
CSVAMTGENTEAFF
TGCAGCGTTGCAATGACAGGGGAGAACACTGAAGCTTTCTTT
>TRBJ2-1|17|few|TRBV21-1|-
CASSKRGPGVSYNEQFF
TGTGCCAGCAGCAAACGAGGTCCGGGGGTGTCCTACAATGAGCAGTTCTTC
>TRBJ1-2|14|-|TRBV6-5|TRBD1
CASSYTGGNYGYTF
TGTGCCAGCAGTTACACAGGGGGGAACTATGGCTACACCTTC
>TRBJ2-5|19|-|TRBV15|TRBD2
CATSNYYRTSGAPKETQYF
TGTGCCACCAGTAACTATTACAGGACTAGCGGGGCCCCGAAAGAGACCCAGTACTTC
>TRBJ1-2|13|-|TRBV5-1|-
CASSLLPSYGYTF
TGCGCCAGCAGTTTGCTCCCGAGCTATGGCTACACCTTC
>TRBJ2-1|16|few|TRBV7-2|TRBD1
CASSLAWDRINNEQFF
TGTGCCAGCAGCTTAGCATGGGACAGGATTAACAATGAGCAGTTCTTC
>TRBJ1-2|17|few|TRBV7-8|TRBD1
CASSLDIWDRGNYGYTF
TGTGCCAGCAGCTTAGATATTTGGGACAGGGGTAACTATGGCTACACCTTC
>TRBJ2-3|16|-|TRBV19|TRBD2
CASSSGTSGMRDTQYF
TGTGCCAGTAGTAGCGGGACTAGCGGGATGAGAGATACGCAGTATTTT
>TRBJ1-1|13|-|TRBV5-1|-
CASSSHGNTEAFF
TGCGCCAGCAGCTCCCACGGGAACACTGAAGCTTTCTTT
>TRBJ2-1|17|-|TRBV5-8|-
CASSLVLEGAGSDEQFF
TGTGCCAGCAGCTTGGTATTGGAGGGGGCCGGATCGGATGAGCAGTTCTTC
>TRBJ2-7|14|few|TRBV9|-
CASSPRDGSYEQYF
TGTGCCAGCAGCCCTCGCGACGGATCCTACGAGCAGTACTTC